The present T cell receptor (beta chain) was sequenced within a study of human T cells and chemical hapten exposure. Study findings and constraints: Sensitizing to DPC left TCRs with a frequency above 1 in 1000 unaltered.

As the library was built, unique molecular identifiers were attached to individual cDNA molecules. TCRdb itself ran the RACE reads through MiXCR, one entry per CDR3 protein. The sample has 300,000 to 400,000 distinct CDR3 sequences; roughly 5% are singletons. In the case of this clonotype: Its antigen is not known.

As to time point: pre-sensitization, week 0. Treatment given: therapeutic diphenylcyclopropenone sensitization with weekly scalp DPC. In every case, blood was obtained before the patch test was applied. V was cut by 0 bases and J by 2 bases, with 9 bases left in between. The CDR3 extends over 15 amino acids. Germline CDR1 SGHTA, CDR2 FQGNSA. The gene calls are TRBV7-2 and TRBJ2-3, with D perhaps TRBD2 (5 bases). Sequencing was performed on whole blood, taken in connection with sensitization to the hapten diphenylcyclopropenone (DPC). This TCR was sampled from a woman aged 45-65 years with alopecia areata. Some clones in this sample may be carry-over from other donors' samples. The CDR3 DNA reads as TGTGCCAGCAGCTTAGCTCCGACTAACACAGATACGCAGTATTTT. It yields the protein CASSLAPTNTDTQYF.